This T cell receptor (beta chain) was identified in a study of T cells of healthy individuals. The CDR3 spans 16 residues. Germline V lookup: CDR1 MNHNS, CDR2 SASEGT. V lost 2 bases to trimming and J lost 8 bases, with 16 bases between them. The table lists this clonotype with a few counts. TCRdb reanalysed the 5' RACE reads using MiXCR and keeps one entry per CDR3 protein. This repertoire shows over 95,000 distinct CDR3 sequences, approximately 15% found once; its top ten account for approximately 6%. The receptor was isolated from a human donor in good health. The V and J genes are TRBV6-1 and TRBJ1-6; weak D call: TRBD1 (5 bases). CDR3 DNA: TGTGCCAGCAGTGAAAATTCGGGCTCAGGGTATTCACCCCTCCACTTT. This sequence encodes CASSENSGSGYSPLHF.